These 19 T cell receptor beta chains were sequenced from one sample in a study of T cells in Graves' hyperthyroidism and ophthalmopathy. Researchers amplified the TCR beta CDR3 regions from RNA transcripts. During a first-round RT-PCR of the TCR CDR3, the HTBI primer set was used. MiXCR, applied by TCRdb to the multiplex PCR reads, yields one record per CDR3 protein. The sample holds around 200,000 distinct CDR3 sequences, about 18% seen once. What was sequenced was blood. Receptors were obtained from a middle-aged man with Graves' hyperthyroidism.

This clonotype was recorded at least ten times. This chain links TRBV18 with TRBJ2-7; no clear D. The CDR3 sequence is 14 residues long. The ends were cut back, 7 bases at V and 0 bases at J, with 13 bases in the middle. Germline CDR1 is KGHSH and CDR2 is LQKENI. The CDR3 nucleotides are TGTGCCAGCTTATCGGACGGAAGCTCCTACGAGCAGTACTTC. Translated, it gives CASLSDGSSYEQYF.

This chain uses TRBV15 with TRBJ2-2, with no clear D. The length of the CDR3 is 16 residues. Trimming pared 2 bases from V and 1 base from J, leaving 11 bases between. Germline CDR1 and CDR2: LNHNV and YYDKDF (reference sequence). The CDR3 is CATSRISSLNTGELFF. In DNA form, the CDR3 reads TGTGCCACCAGCAGAATCAGCTCTCTGAACACCGGGGAGCTGTTTTTT.

This clonotype came up many times. The V gene is TRBV20-1, the J gene TRBJ1-5; D remains ambiguous. The length of the CDR3 is 12 residues. Looked up from germline, CDR1 is DFQATT and CDR2 is SNEGSKA (reference sequence). V was pared by 3 bases and J by 4 bases, with 7 bases between. The chain's CDR3 is CSARNGNQPQHF. The CDR3 DNA reads as TGCAGTGCTAGGAACGGGAATCAGCCCCAGCATTTT.

This clonotype was observed at least ten times. This sequence joins TRBV27 and TRBJ2-3, with D possibly being TRBD2 (5 bases). V was pared by 0 bases and J by 4 bases, with 11 bases between. CDR1 is MNHEY, CDR2 SMNVEV, per germline (reference sequence). The CDR3 runs 15 residues. The CDR3 DNA follows: TGTGCCAGCAGTTTATCTAGGACTCGCTCAGATACGCAGTATTTT. Translating it yields CASSLSRTRSDTQYF.

The V gene is TRBV4-3, the J gene TRBJ2-1, with D possibly matching TRBD1 (6 bases). V was pared by 4 bases and J by 5 bases, with 12 bases between. Germline V gene sequence: CDR1 LGHNA, CDR2 YSLEER. The CDR3 spans 14 residues. In DNA form, the CDR3 reads TGCGCCAGCAGCCGCGCCGGGACACACAATGAGCAGTTCTTC. It encodes CASSRAGTHNEQFF.

The chain carries TRBV28 and TRBJ1-1; TRBD1 agrees at 7 bases. V lost 9 bases, J lost 2 bases, and 15 bases stayed unmatched. Per the germline V gene, CDR1 is MDHEN and CDR2 is SYDVKM. The CDR3 consists of 16 residues. The CDR3 DNA follows: TGTGCCAGTAGACCAACTCGGGACAGCATTAACACTGAAGCTTTCTTT. This gives the protein CASRPTRDSINTEAFF.

V gene TRBV4-2 combines with J gene TRBJ2-7; D remains ambiguous. The CDR3 length is 13 residues. Germline V gene sequence: CDR1 LGHNA, CDR2 YNFKEQ. V lost 3 bases and J 6 bases, leaving 12 bases between the germline ends. CDR3: CASSHSFEVEQYF. In nucleotides, the CDR3 is TGTGCCAGCAGCCATTCTTTCGAGGTCGAGCAGTACTTC.

This clonotype showed up just a few times. J is TRBJ2-3 and V is TRBV6-1; D is possibly TRBD2 (5 bases). There are 13 residues in the CDR3. The V and J ends lost 5 bases and 5 bases respectively, with 11 bases between them. Germline V gene lookup returns CDR1 MNHNS and CDR2 SASEGT. The CDR3 sequence: CASSSDWRDTQYF. The DNA for the CDR3 is TGTGCCAGCAGTTCGGACTGGAGAGATACGCAGTATTTT.

This clonotype was found many times. This CDR3 is CSASQPRDGNTEAFF. CDR3 nucleotide sequence: TGCAGTGCTAGCCAGCCTCGGGACGGGAACACTGAAGCTTTCTTT. The V gene is TRBV20-1, the J gene TRBJ1-1; D possibly corresponds to TRBD1 (5 bases). Germline V gene lookup returns CDR1 DFQATT and CDR2 SNEGSKA (reference sequence). Trimming left V 3 bases short and J 1 base short, with 15 bases between. There are 15 residues in the CDR3.

This clonotype was seen many times. The chain carries TRBV6-2 or TRBV6-3 and TRBJ2-1, with 15 bases lining up with TRBD2. The CDR3 runs 15 residues. CDR1 is MNHEY, CDR2 SVGEGT, per germline. The junction had 2 bases not matched to a gene; V was cut back by 5 bases and J by 6 bases. In nucleotides, the CDR3 is TGTGCCAGCAGTCGGACTAGCGGGGGGGCCAATGAGCAGTTCTTC. Its protein product is CASSRTSGGANEQFF.

This clonotype has at least ten counts. The rearrangement links TRBV5-5 to TRBJ2-2; the match to TRBD2 covers 12 bases. The CDR3 runs 16 residues. Germline CDR1 reads SGHKS; CDR2 reads YYEKEE (reference sequence). The J segment lost 6 bases and the V segment lost 4 bases, leaving 7 bases of the junction unmatched. The CDR3 reads CASSLGLAGLAGELFF. Here the CDR3 DNA reads TGTGCCAGCAGCCTGGGACTAGCGGGTCTTGCCGGGGAGCTGTTTTTT.

This clonotype was counted many times. The chain uses TRBV7-9 and TRBJ2-5; 9 nucleotides agree with TRBD2. The V segment lost 0 bases and the J segment 5 bases; nucleotides outside the gene matches: 10. CDR3 length: 17 residues. Germline lookup yields CDR1 SEHNR and CDR2 FQNEAQ (reference sequence). The CDR3 nucleotides read TGTGCCAGCAGCTTAGCGACTGGGACTAGCCTTTGGGAGACCCAGTACTTC. Translation: CASSLATGTSLWETQYF.

This clonotype was seen ten or more times. The chain uses TRBV28 and TRBJ2-7; the match to TRBD1 covers 8 bases. There are 15 residues in the CDR3. The germline gives CDR1 MDHEN, CDR2 SYDVKM. V shed 6 bases, J shed 6 bases, and the junction held 13 bases outside the gene matches. In DNA form, the CDR3 reads TGTGCCAGCAGCTCGGGGGACAGGTGGCTCGGCGAGCAGTACTTC. Translated: CASSSGDRWLGEQYF.

This sequence joins TRBV4-1 and TRBJ2-1; TRBD1 matches at 7 bases. CDR1 and CDR2 from the germline V gene are MGHRA and YSYEKL. The CDR3 runs 14 residues. The V segment lost 6 bases and the J segment 1 base; nucleotides outside the gene matches: 3. CDR3 residues: CASRQGESYNEQFF. CDR3 DNA: TGCGCCAGCAGGCAGGGGGAATCCTACAATGAGCAGTTCTTC.

This clonotype has a count of ten or more. The CDR3 nucleotides are TGCAGCGCGATCCCGGGACTAGCGGGGAAGGAGACCCAGTACTTC. The encoded protein is CSAIPGLAGKETQYF. The chain joins TRBV29-1 to TRBJ2-5; 13 bases map to TRBD2. Looked up from germline, CDR1 is SQVTM and CDR2 is ANQGSEA. CDR3 size: 15 residues. V trimming: 7 bases; J trimming: 5 bases; junction bases outside the gene matches: 10.

The chain couples TRBV7-2 to TRBJ2-1, with TRBD2 identical over 11 bases. With V trimmed by 6 bases and J by 0 bases, 4 bases remained unmatched. The CDR3 totals 16 residues. The germline CDR1 and CDR2 sequences are SGHTA and FQGNSA. The CDR3 sequence: CASSLAGGTSYNEQFF. The CDR3 nucleotides are TGTGCCAGCAGTCTAGCGGGGGGTACCTCCTACAATGAGCAGTTCTTC.

This clonotype was observed many times. The chain is built from TRBV6-1 and TRBJ1-2; 7 nucleotides line up with TRBD1. V lost 4 bases, J lost 8 bases, and 10 bases stayed unmatched. CDR1 and CDR2 (germline): MNHNS, SASEGT. This CDR3 is built from 14 residues. Here the CDR3 reads CASSVMEQGLGYTF. The CDR3 DNA sequence: TGTGCCAGCAGTGTAATGGAACAGGGGCTCGGCTACACCTTC.

This clonotype was recorded at least ten times. The chain employs TRBV29-1 and TRBJ2-5; D gene ambiguous. The CDR3 covers 14 residues. The V and J ends lost 5 bases and 5 bases respectively, with 18 bases between them. Germline lookup yields CDR1 SQVTM and CDR2 ANQGSEA. The CDR3 sequence is CSVSRPDGGETQYF. The CDR3 DNA reads as TGCAGCGTTTCCCGTCCCGACGGTGGGGAGACCCAGTACTTC.

This clonotype appeared a few times. The J gene is TRBJ2-3, the V gene TRBV9; the D is unclear. Trimming removed 1 base at V and 8 bases at J, with 11 bases between. CDR1 is SGDLS, CDR2 YYNGEE, per germline. CDR3 length: 13 residues. CDR3 coding DNA: TGTGCCAGCAGCGTAAAGGCGGAGACTACGCAGTATTTT. It specifies CASSVKAETTQYF.